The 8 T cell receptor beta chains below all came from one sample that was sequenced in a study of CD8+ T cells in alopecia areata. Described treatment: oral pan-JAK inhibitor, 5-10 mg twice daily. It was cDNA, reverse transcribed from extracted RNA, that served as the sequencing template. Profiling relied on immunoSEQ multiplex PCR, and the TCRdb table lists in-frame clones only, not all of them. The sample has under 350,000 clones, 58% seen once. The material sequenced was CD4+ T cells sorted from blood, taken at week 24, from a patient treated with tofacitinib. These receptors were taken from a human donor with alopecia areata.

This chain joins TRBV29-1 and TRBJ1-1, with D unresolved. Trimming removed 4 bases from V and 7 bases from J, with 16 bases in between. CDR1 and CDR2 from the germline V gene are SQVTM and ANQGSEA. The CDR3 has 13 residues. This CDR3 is CSVAGGERVEAFF. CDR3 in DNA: TGCAGCGTTGCAGGCGGGGAACGGGTTGAAGCTTTCTTT.

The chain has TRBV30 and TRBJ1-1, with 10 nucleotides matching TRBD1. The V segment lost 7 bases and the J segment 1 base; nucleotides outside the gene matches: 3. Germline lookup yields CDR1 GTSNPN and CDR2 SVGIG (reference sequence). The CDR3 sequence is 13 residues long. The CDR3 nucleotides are TGTGCCTCCGGGACAGGGGCGAACACTGAAGCTTTCTTT. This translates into CASGTGANTEAFF.

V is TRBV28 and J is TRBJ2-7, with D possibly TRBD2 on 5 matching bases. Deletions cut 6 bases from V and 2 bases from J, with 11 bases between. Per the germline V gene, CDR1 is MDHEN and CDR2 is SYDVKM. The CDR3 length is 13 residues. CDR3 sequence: CASRSGIPYEQYF. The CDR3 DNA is TGTGCCAGCAGATCCGGGATCCCCTACGAGCAGTACTTC.

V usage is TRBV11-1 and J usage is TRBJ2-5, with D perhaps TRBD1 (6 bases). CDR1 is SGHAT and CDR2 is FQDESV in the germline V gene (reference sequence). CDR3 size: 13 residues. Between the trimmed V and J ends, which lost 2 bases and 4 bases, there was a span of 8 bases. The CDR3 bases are TGTGCCAGCAGCTTAAGGGGGATAGAGACCCAGTACTTC. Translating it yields CASSLRGIETQYF.

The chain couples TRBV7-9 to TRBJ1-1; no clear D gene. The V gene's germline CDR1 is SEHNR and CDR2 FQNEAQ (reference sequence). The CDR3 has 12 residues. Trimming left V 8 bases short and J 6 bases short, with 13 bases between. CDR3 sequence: CASGWGSAEAFF. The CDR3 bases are TGTGCCAGCGGATGGGGTTCCGCTGAAGCTTTCTTT.

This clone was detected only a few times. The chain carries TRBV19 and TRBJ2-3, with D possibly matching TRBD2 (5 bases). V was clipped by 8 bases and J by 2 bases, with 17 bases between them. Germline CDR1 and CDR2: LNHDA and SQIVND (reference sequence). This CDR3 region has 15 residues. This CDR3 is CASAKGDTTTDTQYF. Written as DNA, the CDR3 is TGTGCCAGTGCAAAGGGAGATACTACCACAGATACGCAGTATTTT. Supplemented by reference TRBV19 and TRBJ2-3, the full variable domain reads DGGITQSPKYLFRKEGQNVTLSCEQNLNHDAMYWYRQDPGQGLRLIYYSQIVNDFQKGDIAEGYSVSREKKESFPLTVTSAQKNPTAFYLCASAKGDTTTDTQYFGPGTRLTVL.

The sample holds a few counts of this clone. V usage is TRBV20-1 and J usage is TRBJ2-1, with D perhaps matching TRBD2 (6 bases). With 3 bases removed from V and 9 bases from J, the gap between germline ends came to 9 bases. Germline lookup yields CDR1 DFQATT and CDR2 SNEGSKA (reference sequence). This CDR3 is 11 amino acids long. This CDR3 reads CSASRRGEQFF. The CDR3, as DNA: TGCAGTGCTAGTAGGCGGGGTGAGCAGTTCTTC.

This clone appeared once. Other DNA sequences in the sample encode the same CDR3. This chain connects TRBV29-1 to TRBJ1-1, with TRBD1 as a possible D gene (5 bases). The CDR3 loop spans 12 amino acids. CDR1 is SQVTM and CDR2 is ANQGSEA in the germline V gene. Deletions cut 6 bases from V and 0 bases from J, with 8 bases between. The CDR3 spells CSVQGMNTEAFF. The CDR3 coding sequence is TGCAGCGTCCAGGGTATGAACACTGAAGCTTTCTTT.